This T cell receptor (beta chain) was sequenced in a study of T cell changes during pregnancy in multiple sclerosis. From germline, CDR1 is SGHNT and CDR2 YENEEA. This CDR3 is built from 17 residues. Trimming at V came to 5 bases and at J to 0 bases, leaving 5 bases not matched to a gene. TCRdb's table, derived via immunoSEQ multiplex PCR, lists solely in-frame clones and lacks some. This table has around 51,000 clones, 93% appearing once. The rearrangement uses TRBV11-3 and TRBJ2-7; 15 bases align to TRBD2. The sequences come from peripheral blood, collected in the second trimester of pregnancy. The receptor was isolated from a female donor with multiple sclerosis, enrolled in a pregnancy study. CDR3 coding DNA: TGTGCCAGCAGCCCGGGACTAGCGGGAGGATTCTCCTACGAGCAGTACTTC. Translated: CASSPGLAGGFSYEQYF.